Each of the 4 T cell receptor beta chains below was sequenced from the same sample in a study of CD8+ T cells in alopecia areata. It was cDNA, reverse transcribed from extracted RNA, that served as the sequencing template. TCRdb's copy holds only in-frame clones and misses some; the assay was immunoSEQ multiplex PCR. Of some 120,000 clones listed, around 50% are singletons. This material consisted of CD4+ T cells sorted from blood, taken at week 0. These receptors originate from a human donor with alopecia areata.

The V gene is TRBV7-2, the J gene TRBJ2-3, with TRBD2 matching over 7 bases. Looked up from germline, CDR1 is SGHTA and CDR2 is FQGNSA. V shed 0 bases, J shed 4 bases, and the junction held 4 bases outside the gene matches. The CDR3 length is 15 residues. CDR3: CASSLAGLESDTQYF. CDR3 nucleotide sequence: TGTGCCAGCAGCTTAGCCGGACTAGAATCAGATACGCAGTATTTT.

The V gene is TRBV5-6, the J gene TRBJ2-2; no clear D. Trimming shortened V by 0 bases and J by 6 bases, and 9 bases separated the two germline ends. The CDR3 has 14 residues. CDR1 and CDR2 (germline): SGHDT, YYEEEE. Here the CDR3 reads CASSLVSGSGELFF. The CDR3 DNA sequence: TGTGCCAGCAGCTTGGTTTCGGGTTCCGGGGAGCTGTTTTTT.

In DNA, the CDR3 is TGTGCCAGCTCACCGATCGACAGGGCGAATTCACCCCTCCACTTT. Translated: CASSPIDRANSPLHF. V is TRBV18 and J is TRBJ1-6, with TRBD1 identical over 7 bases. The CDR3 has 15 amino acids. CDR1 KGHSH and CDR2 LQKENI come from the germline V gene. J was trimmed by 7 bases and V by 3 bases; bases with no gene match: 6. Combining the CDR3 with reference TRBV18 and TRBJ1-6 gives the whole variable domain NAGVMQNPRHLVRRRGQEARLRCSPMKGHSHVYWYRQLPEEGLKFMVYLQKENIIDESGMPKERFSAEFPKEGPSILRIQQVVRGDSAAYFCASSPIDRANSPLHFGNGTRLTVT.

V is TRBV2 and J is TRBJ2-1; 11 bases align to TRBD2. The CDR3 length is 15 residues. Trimming took 4 bases from V and 3 from J; bases not matched to a gene: 2. Germline V gene lookup returns CDR1 SNHLY and CDR2 FYNNEI. This CDR3 is CASSVLAGGYNEQFF. In DNA, the CDR3 is TGTGCCAGCAGTGTGCTAGCGGGAGGCTACAATGAGCAGTTCTTC.